This entry is about one T cell receptor (beta chain). Antigen specificity is unknown. The data originate from a study of shared clonotypes between healthy human individuals. Regarding the study as a whole: Clonotype sharing among donors, it was expected, would be affected by sequencing depth. Represented diversity (both genetic and exposure-history) was limited by the small number of donors.

The CDR3 contains 14 residues. Germline V gene sequence: CDR1 MDHEN, CDR2 SYDVKM. V dropped 6 bases and J dropped 2 bases, with 14 bases sitting between them. Clones were read by immunoSEQ multiplex PCR, and TCRdb kept only the in-frame ones, dropping some. The repertoire consists of about 2.4 million clones, with more than 85% occurring once and the leading ten covering approximately 0.35%. This sequence originates from a man aged 18 to 29 in good health. Some clones in this sample may be carry-over from other donors' samples. The chain employs TRBV28 and TRBJ2-7; possibly TRBD1 for D (6 bases). Sequencing used naive CD4+ T cells from PBMCs. Subset reported: CD45RA+ positively selected. CDR3 coding DNA: TGTGCCAGCAGCCTAAGGGACACTGCCTACGAGCAGTACTTC. It codes for CASSLRDTAYEQYF.